This is a list of T cell receptor beta chains from one sample in a study of cytomegalovirus exposure and HLA in healthy donors. TCRdb keeps only in-frame clones here, not all; method: immunoSEQ multiplex PCR. The data show over 150,000 clones, 85% seen once. The source material was PBMCs. These TCRs come from a man aged 25 to 45 in good health and CMV-seropositive. The CDR3 runs from the conserved cysteine through the conserved F or W. D genes are given only for firm matches. Expanded clones are given a class, and other clones once, few, many or no size at all.

d_call j_call v_call clone_size cdr3_nt cdr3_aa
. TRBJ1-2 TRBV4-2 . TGTGCCAGCAGCCAGTCGGGAGGCTACACCTTC CASSQSGGYTF
TRBD2 TRBJ2-3 TRBV15 . TGTGCCACCAGCAGAGATAGCGGGTCTAGCACAGATACGCAGTATTTT CATSRDSGSSTDTQYF
. TRBJ1-3 TRBV18 . TGTGCCAGCTCACCACCCAGGGAAAAGACTGGAAACACCATATATTTT CASSPPREKTGNTIYF
. TRBJ2-1 TRBV7-9 once TGTTCCAGCAGCTTGGAGGTGGATGAGCAGTTCTTC CSSSLEVDEQFF
. TRBJ1-1 TRBV5-1 . TGCGCCAACAGCCCTATAGGTTCAGGGAAGGCTTTCTTT CANSPIGSGKAFF
TRBD1 TRBJ1-1 TRBV7-6 . TGTGCCAGCAGCCACTCCCCCAGACAGGGAAACACTGAAGCTTTCTTT CASSHSPRQGNTEAFF
. TRBJ1-1 TRBV5-1 . TGCGCCAGCAGCAGGGACATCAGAAGTGAAGCTTTCTTT CASSRDIRSEAFF
. TRBJ1-2 TRBV11-2 . TGTGCCAGCAGCCCCGGGACTCATTATGGCTACACCTTC CASSPGTHYGYTF
. TRBJ2-3 TRBV5-6 . TGTGCCAGCAGCTTCGTTTCCGAAACTAGCACAGATACGCAGTATTTT CASSFVSETSTDTQYF
TRBD1 TRBJ1-1 TRBV14 . TGTGCCAGCGTCTCCAGACAGGGAAGCACTGAAGCTTTCTTT CASVSRQGSTEAFF
TRBD1 TRBJ1-1 TRBV28 . TGTGCCAGCAGTCACAGGGGGCGAACTGAGGCTTTCTTT CASSHRGRTEAFF
. TRBJ1-3 TRBV2 . TGTGCCAGCAGGGAGGTGAGCTCTGGAAACACCATATATTTT CASREVSSGNTIYF
TRBD2 TRBJ2-7 TRBV6-5 . TGTGCCACCCGACTAGCGGTGGGGAACGAGCAGTACTTC CATRLAVGNEQYF
TRBD1 TRBJ1-1 TRBV9 . TGTGCCAGCACCAAGGCCCCGGGACAGGGAGGGACTGAAGCCTTCTTT CASTKAPGQGGTEAFF
TRBD2 TRBJ2-2 TRBV4-1 . TGCGCCAGCAGCCAAGAGAGGGGACTAGCGGGCGGTAGATCCACCGGGGAGCTGTTTTTT CASSQERGLAGGRSTGELFF
. TRBJ1-5 TRBV19 . TGTGCCAGTAGTATTCGCGGGGGATTAAATCAGCCCCAGCATTTT CASSIRGGLNQPQHF
. TRBJ1-1 TRBV5-6 few TGTGCCAGCAGATCACGACAGGAAGCTTTCTTT CASRSRQEAFF
. TRBJ2-2 TRBV5-5 . TGTGCCAGCAGCCCTCTCGCAGGGAAGCCAGCCGGGGAGCTGTTTTTT CASSPLAGKPAGELFF
. TRBJ1-5 TRBV12-5 few TGTGCTAGTGGTTCTCAGGGGAGCAATCAGCCCCAGCATTTT CASGSQGSNQPQHF
. TRBJ1-3 TRBV19 . TGTGCCAGTAGTACCCGGACGGGGGACACCATATATTTT CASSTRTGDTIYF
TRBD1 TRBJ2-1 TRBV9 . TGTGCCAGCAGCGTAGCTACAGGGGGTGAGCAGTTCTTC CASSVATGGEQFF
. TRBJ2-1 TRBV6-6 . TGTGCCAGCAGTCTGGGGCATAGCTCCTACAATGAGCAGTTCTTC CASSLGHSSYNEQFF
. TRBJ1-4 TRBV7-9 . TGTTCCAGCAGCCTTATCGGGTTTAATGAAAAACTGTTTTTT CSSSLIGFNEKLFF
TRBD2 TRBJ2-7 TRBV6-1 . TGTGCCAGCAGCGCAGGGACTAGCGGGAGTCACGAGCAGTACTTC CASSAGTSGSHEQYF
TRBD2 TRBJ2-1 TRBV7-3 . TGTGCCAGCAGCTTCGGCGGGAGCTCCTACAATGAGCAGTTCTTC CASSFGGSSYNEQFF
. TRBJ2-1 TRBV19 . TGTGCCAGTACCCTAAGCGGTTCCTACAATGAGCAGTTCTTC CASTLSGSYNEQFF
TRBD2 TRBJ2-5 TRBV7-9 . TGTGCCAGCAGCTTAGAGCGGGACCCCCAAGAGACCCAGTACTTC CASSLERDPQETQYF
. TRBJ1-2 TRBV7-8 . TGTGCCAGCAGCTTATTGTCAACAGGGTTAAGCGGACTGGGTGGCTACACCTTC CASSLLSTGLSGLGGYTF
. TRBJ1-4 TRBV6-1 few TGTGCCAGCAGTGAAAGGGGGAGCGATGAAAAACTGTTTTTT CASSERGSDEKLFF
TRBD1 TRBJ2-1 TRBV7-9 once TGTGCCAGTTTAGGTGGGACAGGAGATTACAATGAGCAGTTCTTC CASLGGTGDYNEQFF
TRBD1 TRBJ1-1 TRBV5-1 . TGCGCCAGCAGCCGATTCGTGACAGGGTGGAACACTGAAGCTTTCTTT CASSRFVTGWNTEAFF
. TRBJ2-3 TRBV5-6 . TGTGCCAGCAGCTCGGCCGGGGAAAGCGGATTTACAGATACGCAGTATTTT CASSSAGESGFTDTQYF
. TRBJ2-7 TRBV14 . TGTGCCAGCAGCCACTCTGGCGGAGTAAGAAGCTTGCAGTACTTC CASSHSGGVRSLQYF
TRBD1 TRBJ1-4 TRBV29-1 once TGCAGCGTTGGGGGACAGGGTGGAAAACTGTTTTTT CSVGGQGGKLFF
TRBD2 TRBJ2-4 TRBV19 . TGTGCCAGTAGTATAGCTAGCGGTAAAAACATTCAGTACTTC CASSIASGKNIQYF
. TRBJ1-1 TRBV7-2 . TGTGCCAGCAGCTTATCGGAAGGAACACTAGAAGCTTTCTTT CASSLSEGTLEAFF
TRBD2 TRBJ2-1 TRBV10-3 few TGTGCCATCAGTCCGGGACTAGCGGGAGAAAATGAGCAGTTCTTC CAISPGLAGENEQFF
TRBD1 TRBJ2-7 TRBV9 . TGTGCCAGCAGCGTAGGGGGACAGGGGGCCCTCGAGCAGTACTTC CASSVGGQGALEQYF
TRBD2 TRBJ2-5 TRBV10-2 . TGCGCCAGCCGGCCAATACTAGCGGGGGTGCAGACCCAGTACTTC CASRPILAGVQTQYF
TRBD1 TRBJ2-2 TRBV2 . TGTGCCAGCAGGACGGACAGGGGCGCCGGGGAGCTGTTTTTT CASRTDRGAGELFF
. TRBJ2-3 TRBV4-3 . TGCGCCAGCAGCCAAGATTTAGGCCTCAGCACAGGTACGCAGTATTTT CASSQDLGLSTGTQYF
TRBD1 TRBJ2-2 TRBV5-5 once TGTGCCAGCAGCTACAGGGGCACCGGGGAGCTGTTTTTT CASSYRGTGELFF
TRBD1 TRBJ1-6 TRBV5-4 . TGTGCCAGCAGCTCGGATAGGGGGCAGGGTTCACCCCTCCACTTT CASSSDRGQGSPLHF
. TRBJ2-2 TRBV5-4 . TGTGCCAGCAGCCAAGCGCGGGGGCGGAACACCGGGGAGCTGTTTTTT CASSQARGRNTGELFF
TRBD1 TRBJ1-4 TRBV7-9 . TGTTCCAGCAGCAAAGGCGGGACAGGGAATGAAAAACTGTTTTTT CSSSKGGTGNEKLFF